This TCR beta chain was profiled in a study of CD8 T cells in Susac syndrome. The CDR3 sequence is 14 residues long. Germline V CDR1 and CDR2: DFQATT, SNEGSKA (reference sequence). Trimming took off 2 bases at V and 5 bases at J, with 13 bases between the two ends. Peripheral blood CD8+ and CD4+ T cells were profiled by TCR beta sequencing. The multiple sclerosis controls, all treatment-naive patients, had relapsing-remitting disease that was stable or active. Isolation of CD8+ and CD4+ T cells was performed negatively, whereas enrichment of TEMRA cells was done by FACS. Random-hexamer reverse transcription was applied to about 0.5 to 1 ug RNA. A multiplex approach, immunoSEQ multiplex PCR, amplified TCR beta CDR3 across 54 Vbeta and 13 Jbeta. TCRdb ran MiXCR on the immunoSEQ multiplex PCR reads and lists one entry per CDR3 protein. The table lists over 150,000 distinct CDR3 sequences, 90% to 95% of them singletons, with approximately 0.097% in the top ten.

The sequence derives from a human donor with multiple sclerosis. Sequencing used CD4+ T cells from PBMCs. The V gene is TRBV20-1, the J gene TRBJ2-1, with D unclear. The CDR3 is CSARSGRQDNEQFF. The DNA of the CDR3 is TGCAGTGCTAGATCGGGCCGCCAAGACAATGAGCAGTTCTTC.